The rows below give T cell receptor beta chains drawn from one sample of a study of CD8 T cells in Susac syndrome. One entry per CDR3 protein results from TCRdb running MiXCR on the immunoSEQ multiplex PCR reads. Counted here are 170,000 or so distinct CDR3 sequences, 90% to 95% occurring once; the ten biggest clones make up around 0.16%. Sequencing input: CD8+ T cells from PBMCs. Receptors originate from a human donor with multiple sclerosis. Each CDR3 is given with its conserved first and last residue. A D gene is named only where the DNA matches it firmly. For some rows the clone size is stated as once, few or many, or as a class when expanded; others skip it.

v_call: TRBV19; d_call: TRBD1; j_call: TRBJ2-7; clone_size: few; cdr3_length: 14; cdr3_nt: TGTGCCAGTAGTTCCAGGACAGGGGACTACGAGCAGTACTTC; cdr3_aa: CASSSRTGDYEQYF
v_call: TRBV7-9; d_call: .; j_call: TRBJ2-7; clone_size: .; cdr3_length: 15; cdr3_nt: TGTGCCAGCAGCCGTGGGCGGGCAGCAATCTACGAGCAGTACTTC; cdr3_aa: CASSRGRAAIYEQYF
v_call: TRBV24-1; d_call: TRBD1; j_call: TRBJ2-3; clone_size: .; cdr3_length: 17; cdr3_nt: TGTGCCACCAGTGAAACCCGGGGACAGGGGGACACAGATACGCAGTATTTT; cdr3_aa: CATSETRGQGDTDTQYF
v_call: TRBV6-1; d_call: .; j_call: TRBJ1-2; clone_size: .; cdr3_length: 16; cdr3_nt: TGTGCCAGCAGTGAATCCCAGTTGGCAGGGAACTATGGCTACACCTTC; cdr3_aa: CASSESQLAGNYGYTF
v_call: TRBV19; d_call: .; j_call: TRBJ2-5; clone_size: .; cdr3_length: 13; cdr3_nt: TGTGCCAGCAAAGGGGTATACCAAGAGACCCAGTACTTC; cdr3_aa: CASKGVYQETQYF
v_call: TRBV5-4; d_call: TRBD2; j_call: TRBJ2-1; clone_size: .; cdr3_length: 16; cdr3_nt: TGTGCCAGCAGCTTGGGGAGCGGGGGGGCCGCTAATGAGCAGTTCTTC; cdr3_aa: CASSLGSGGAANEQFF
v_call: TRBV9; d_call: .; j_call: TRBJ2-3; clone_size: .; cdr3_length: 14; cdr3_nt: TGTGCCAGCAGCGAGGCCCCTCGCACAGATACGCAGTATTTT; cdr3_aa: CASSEAPRTDTQYF
v_call: TRBV7-8; d_call: .; j_call: TRBJ2-5; clone_size: .; cdr3_length: 14; cdr3_nt: TGTGCCAGCAGCACCTGGCCGGGGAAGGAGACCCAGTACTTC; cdr3_aa: CASSTWPGKETQYF
v_call: TRBV9; d_call: .; j_call: TRBJ1-1; clone_size: .; cdr3_length: 12; cdr3_nt: TGTGCCAGCAGCGGAAGGCGTAATGAAGCTTTCTTT; cdr3_aa: CASSGRRNEAFF
v_call: TRBV24-1; d_call: .; j_call: TRBJ2-2; clone_size: .; cdr3_length: 13; cdr3_nt: TGTGCCACCGAATCCCCTTACACCGGGGAGCTGTTTTTT; cdr3_aa: CATESPYTGELFF
v_call: TRBV29-1; d_call: TRBD1; j_call: TRBJ1-2; clone_size: .; cdr3_length: 13; cdr3_nt: TGCAGCGGCCGCGGACAGGGGAGCTATGGCTACACCTTC; cdr3_aa: CSGRGQGSYGYTF
v_call: TRBV29-1; d_call: .; j_call: TRBJ2-1; clone_size: .; cdr3_length: 13; cdr3_nt: TGCAGCGTTTTTGACCTCTCCTACAATGAGCAGTTCTTC; cdr3_aa: CSVFDLSYNEQFF
v_call: TRBV9; d_call: .; j_call: TRBJ1-2; clone_size: .; cdr3_length: 10; cdr3_nt: TGTGCCAGCAGCGGGGCAGGCTACACCTTC; cdr3_aa: CASSGAGYTF
v_call: TRBV13; d_call: .; j_call: TRBJ2-6; clone_size: .; cdr3_length: 12; cdr3_nt: TGTGCCAGCAGCCCCGATCCCCCCGTCCTGACTTTC; cdr3_aa: CASSPDPPVLTF
v_call: TRBV5-6; d_call: .; j_call: TRBJ2-1; clone_size: .; cdr3_length: 14; cdr3_nt: TGTGCCAGCAGCTTGTGGGACACCCGATGGGAGCAGTTCTTC; cdr3_aa: CASSLWDTRWEQFF
v_call: TRBV9; d_call: .; j_call: TRBJ1-4; clone_size: .; cdr3_length: 14; cdr3_nt: TGTGCCAGCCAGGGAGGGTCAACTAATGAAAAACTGTTTTTT; cdr3_aa: CASQGGSTNEKLFF
v_call: TRBV20-1; d_call: TRBD2; j_call: TRBJ2-7; clone_size: .; cdr3_length: 16; cdr3_nt: TGCAGTGCTGGAACAACGGGACTAGCGGAATCCTACGAGCAGTACTTC; cdr3_aa: CSAGTTGLAESYEQYF
v_call: TRBV19; d_call: .; j_call: TRBJ2-1; clone_size: .; cdr3_length: 13; cdr3_nt: TGTGCCAGCGCGGGACGGGAAGGCGATGAGCAGTTCTTC; cdr3_aa: CASAGREGDEQFF
v_call: TRBV29-1; d_call: TRBD1; j_call: TRBJ2-4; clone_size: .; cdr3_length: 16; cdr3_nt: TGCAGCGCATTAGGATGGGACAGGGGATTGGAAAACATTCAGTACTTC; cdr3_aa: CSALGWDRGLENIQYF
v_call: TRBV9; d_call: TRBD2; j_call: TRBJ2-3; clone_size: .; cdr3_length: 18; cdr3_nt: TGTGCCAGCAGCGTAGAGGGACTAGCGGGGGGCCTACCGAATACGCAGTATTTT; cdr3_aa: CASSVEGLAGGLPNTQYF